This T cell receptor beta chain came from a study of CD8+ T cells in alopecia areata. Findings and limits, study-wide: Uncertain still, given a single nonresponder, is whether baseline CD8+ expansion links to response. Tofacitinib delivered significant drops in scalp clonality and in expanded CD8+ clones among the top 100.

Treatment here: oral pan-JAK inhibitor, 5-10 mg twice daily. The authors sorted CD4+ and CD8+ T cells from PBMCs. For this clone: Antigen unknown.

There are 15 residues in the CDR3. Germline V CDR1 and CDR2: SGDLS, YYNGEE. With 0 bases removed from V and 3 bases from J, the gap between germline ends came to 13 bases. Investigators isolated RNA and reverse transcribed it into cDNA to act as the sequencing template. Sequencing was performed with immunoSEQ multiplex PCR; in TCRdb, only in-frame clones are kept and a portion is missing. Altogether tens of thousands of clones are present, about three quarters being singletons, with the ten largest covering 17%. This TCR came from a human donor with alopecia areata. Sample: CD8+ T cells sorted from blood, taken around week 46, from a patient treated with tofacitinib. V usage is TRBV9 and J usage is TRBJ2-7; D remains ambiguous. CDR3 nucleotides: TGTGCCAGCAGCGTAGAAGCTGAACGCAACTACGAGCAGTACTTC. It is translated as CASSVEAERNYEQYF.